This record looks at one T cell receptor (beta chain) sequence and its context. This sample is part of a study of OX40 agonist ivuxolimab in advanced cancers. Produced via immunoSEQ multiplex PCR; TCRdb's table is partial and in-frame only. The top ten clones hold around 7.4% of a sample with roughly 86,000 clones, 85% to 90% of them seen once. The material sequenced was CD4+ or CD8+ T cells sorted from blood, taken in a trial of the OX40 agonist ivuxolimab. The clonotype originates from an adult with an advanced solid tumor such as melanoma, head and neck, liver or kidney cancer.

CDR3 DNA sequence: TGTGCCAGCAGCTTTAGGGCTAGCGGGTACGAGCAGTACTTC. Protein product: CASSFRASGYEQYF. This chain joins TRBV7-9 and TRBJ2-7; 8 bases fit TRBD2. J lost 4 bases, V lost 3 bases, and 5 bases had no gene match. CDR3 length: 14 residues. Germline values: CDR1 SEHNR, CDR2 FQNEAQ (reference sequence).